These T cell receptor beta chains were read from a single sample in a study of type 1 regulatory T cells. TCRdb re-called the reads with MiXCR, one entry per CDR3 protein. Altogether about 42,000 distinct CDR3 sequences are present, more than 9% being singletons, with the ten largest covering approximately 8%. The antigens of these receptors remain unknown. Sample: cultured non-Tr1 T cells, either the whole culture or a sorted T cell fraction (not recorded which). The receptors were gathered from a human donor in good health. CDR3s include the opening cysteine and the closing phenylalanine or tryptophan. Each record gives: J gene, clone size, V gene, D gene, CDR3 DNA, CDR3 protein. A D gene is named only where the DNA matches it firmly. The size field is filled for only some rows; it gives once, few, many or a size class.

TRBJ2-7	few	TRBV12-3/TRBV12-4	TRBD2	TGTGCCAGCAGATTTAGCGGGAGTAGGTACGAGCAGTACTTC	CASRFSGSRYEQYF
TRBJ1-2	NA	TRBV5-6	NA	TGTGCCAGCAGCTCTGGACCCGGGGGTAACTATGGCTACACCTTC	CASSSGPGGNYGYTF
TRBJ2-7	NA	TRBV9	NA	TGTGCCAGCAGCCCCCAGCTTACGGGCGAGCAGTACTTC	CASSPQLTGEQYF
TRBJ2-5	few	TRBV20-1	TRBD1	TGCAGTGCTAGAGCGGGGACAGTACAAGAGACCCAGTACTTC	CSARAGTVQETQYF
TRBJ1-5	NA	TRBV20-1	NA	TGCAGTGCTAATAAAGATGGTAGCAATCAGCCCCAGCATTTT	CSANKDGSNQPQHF
TRBJ2-7	few	TRBV7-2	NA	TGTGCCAGCAGCTTATGGGATTACGCATTGTACGAGCAGTACTTC	CASSLWDYALYEQYF
TRBJ2-2	many	TRBV4-3	NA	TGCGCCAGCAGCCAATTTAGATCTTCCGGGGAGCTGTTTTTT	CASSQFRSSGELFF
TRBJ1-1	many	TRBV5-1	NA	TGCGCCAGCAGCTCCAGGGGAGAGACTGAAGCTTTCTTT	CASSSRGETEAFF
TRBJ2-1	NA	TRBV12-3/TRBV12-4	TRBD2	TGTGCCAGCAGCACCACTAGCGGGCCTTACAATGAGCAGTTCTTC	CASSTTSGPYNEQFF
TRBJ2-1	many	TRBV5-6	TRBD2	TGTGCCAGCAGCTGGACTAGCGGCGTCCTGAAGCAGTTCTTC	CASSWTSGVLKQFF
TRBJ1-5	many	TRBV12-3/TRBV12-4	NA	TGTGCCAGCAGTGCCCAGGGGAGCGGCAATCAGCCCCAGCATTTT	CASSAQGSGNQPQHF
TRBJ2-7	few	TRBV7-2	NA	TGTGCCAGCAGCTCGAGCCGGGAGCAGTACTTC	CASSSSREQYF
TRBJ2-3	many	TRBV12-3/TRBV12-4	TRBD2	TGTGCCAGCAGTTTTTATGCGGGTTCTGGCGGGAGCTCAGATACGCAGTATTTT	CASSFYAGSGGSSDTQYF
TRBJ2-3	many	TRBV27	TRBD2	TGTGCCAGCAGTGGATTAGCGGGGGGGGGTCGAGATACGCAGTATTTT	CASSGLAGGGRDTQYF
TRBJ2-2	NA	TRBV5-1	NA	TGCGCCAGCAGCTTGGATTCGTTCAACACCGGGGAGCTGTTTTTT	CASSLDSFNTGELFF
TRBJ2-3	many	TRBV2	TRBD2	TGTGCCAGCAGTGTGTTCGGGGGGGACACAGATACGCAGTATTTT	CASSVFGGDTDTQYF
TRBJ2-7	many	TRBV29-1	NA	TGCAGCGCAACCGGTCCGCCCCTCCCTTCCGAGCAGTACTTC	CSATGPPLPSEQYF
TRBJ2-3	few	TRBV7-8	NA	TGTGCCAGCAGCTTAGTCACAGGGTCCACAGATACGCAGTATTTT	CASSLVTGSTDTQYF
TRBJ2-2	many	TRBV3-1	NA	TGTGCCAGCAGCCAACGTCGGTCAATCATCGCCGGGGAGCTGTTTTTT	CASSQRRSIIAGELFF
TRBJ1-5	many	TRBV20-1	TRBD1	TGCAGTGCTACCCGACAGGGGAATCAGCCCCAGCATTTT	CSATRQGNQPQHF
TRBJ1-4	few	TRBV6-1	TRBD1	TGTGCCAGCAGTGACGGACAGGTTGGGGAAAAACTGTTTTTT	CASSDGQVGEKLFF
TRBJ2-2	many	TRBV7-2	NA	TGTGCCAGCAGCCTGGTGGGGGGACTCACCGGGGAGCTGTTTTTT	CASSLVGGLTGELFF
TRBJ2-1	few	TRBV6-6	TRBD2	TGTGCCAGCAGTTACTTGCGGGGTCTTGGGACTAGCAGGCGCTACAATGAGCAGTTCTTC	CASSYLRGLGTSRRYNEQFF
TRBJ2-5	few	TRBV6-5	NA	TGTGCCAGCAGCAAAAATAGGCCGGATGGGGAGACCCAGTACTTC	CASSKNRPDGETQYF
TRBJ2-2	few	TRBV7-3	NA	TGTGCCAGCAGCCAGGACACCGGGGAGCTGTTTTTT	CASSQDTGELFF
TRBJ2-3	few	TRBV2	NA	TGTGCCAGCACCCGAGGCCCGACAGATACGCAGTATTTT	CASTRGPTDTQYF
TRBJ1-5	few	TRBV12-3/TRBV12-4	NA	TGTGCCAGCAGTTCCGGGACGTTAAAACCCCAGCATTTT	CASSSGTLKPQHF
TRBJ2-7	many	TRBV30	TRBD1	TGTGCCTGGTCCGGGACAGGGTTGGACTACGAGCAGTACTTC	CAWSGTGLDYEQYF
TRBJ2-2	NA	TRBV19	NA	TGTGCCAGTATCGCCGGTTCAGGAGGAACCGGGGAGCTGTTTTTT	CASIAGSGGTGELFF
TRBJ1-1	many	TRBV28	NA	TGTGCCAGCAGCCCCGTGGGGAACACTGAAGCTTTCTTT	CASSPVGNTEAFF
TRBJ1-3	NA	TRBV20-1	NA	TGCAGTGCTGCGGTGGGCCCAAGGGACACCATATATTTT	CSAAVGPRDTIYF
TRBJ1-4	many	TRBV5-1	TRBD1	TGCGCCAGCAGTTCCGGGACAGCCAGCGAAAAACTGTTTTTT	CASSSGTASEKLFF
TRBJ2-2	many	TRBV20-1	TRBD2	TGCAGTGCCAGACCCCAGGGAGGGACCGGGGAGCTGTTTTTT	CSARPQGGTGELFF
TRBJ1-1	NA	TRBV5-1	NA	TGCGTCAGCAGCTTGGGACCGCAGAACACTGAAGCTTTCTTT	CVSSLGPQNTEAFF
TRBJ2-6	many	TRBV6-6	NA	TGTGCCAGCATCCCTAGCTTCTCTGGGGCCAACGTCCTGACTTTC	CASIPSFSGANVLTF
TRBJ2-7	NA	TRBV12-3/TRBV12-4	TRBD2	TGTGCCAGCAGTTTCTCTACGGGAGGAAGCTCCTACGAGCAGTACTTC	CASSFSTGGSSYEQYF
TRBJ1-2	NA	TRBV28	TRBD1	TGTACCGGGGGGACAGGGAACTATGGCTACACCTTC	CTGGTGNYGYTF
TRBJ2-7	few	TRBV7-6	NA	TGTGCCAGCAGCTTAGCGTTAGGGGGAGTTATGGAGCAGTACTTC	CASSLALGGVMEQYF
TRBJ2-1	NA	TRBV2	TRBD2	TGTGCCAGCAGTGGCTACGGGCGGGAGGGGGGTGAGCAGTTCTTC	CASSGYGREGGEQFF
TRBJ1-1	many	TRBV3-1	NA	TGTGCCAGCAGCCAAGACGGACAGCGAGAAGCTTTCTTT	CASSQDGQREAFF